Listed below are T cell receptor beta chains from one sample, sequenced in a study of blood T cell repertoires in COVID-19. Sequencing was performed with immunoSEQ multiplex PCR; in TCRdb, only in-frame clones are kept and a portion is missing. The table lists about 49,000 clones, approximately 93% of them singletons. Material for sequencing was peripheral blood. All receptors derive from a man aged 55 to 69 with COVID-19, enrolled during active disease. Both conserved end residues are part of each CDR3. Fields, in order: V gene, clone size, D gene, J gene, CDR3 protein, CDR3 DNA. A D gene is named only where the DNA matches it firmly. Rows may omit the clone size; those that give it use once, few, many or a size class.

>TRBV7-8|-|-|TRBJ2-1
CASSLHSEQGFF
TGTGCCAGCAGCTTACACTCCGAGCAGGGGTTCTTC
>TRBV19|-|-|TRBJ1-2
CASSIDPGYDGYTF
TGTGCCAGTAGTATAGATCCCGGGTATGATGGCTACACCTTC
>TRBV7-7|-|TRBD2|TRBJ2-5
CASSLGRTSQETQYF
TGTGCTAGCAGCTTAGGCCGGACTAGCCAAGAGACCCAGTACTTC
>TRBV6-5|few|-|TRBJ1-3
CASSPLTSGNTIYF
TGTGCCAGCAGCCCCCTAACTAGCGGAAACACCATATATTTT
>TRBV6-5|-|-|TRBJ2-2
CASRLGTATSGELFF
TGTGCCAGCAGACTCGGGACTGCAACTTCCGGGGAGCTGTTTTTT
>TRBV29-1|-|TRBD1|TRBJ2-2
CSSQGANTGELFF
TGCAGTAGTCAGGGGGCGAACACCGGGGAGCTGTTTTTT
>TRBV6-2/TRBV6-3|-|TRBD2|TRBJ2-7
CASSPGLAVVDEQYF
TGTGCCAGCAGCCCGGGACTAGCGGTAGTAGACGAGCAGTACTTC
>TRBV20-1|-|TRBD2|TRBJ2-7
CVCGSGHEQYF
TGCGTTTGCGGGAGCGGCCACGAGCAGTACTTC
>TRBV3-1/TRBV3-2|-|-|TRBJ1-1
CASSQEGGHTF
TGTGCCAGCAGCCAAGAGGGGGGGCACACCTTT
>TRBV25-1|-|-|TRBJ1-6
CASDSPGSPLHF
TGTGCCAGCGATTCCCCCGGTTCACCCCTCCACTTT
>TRBV19|-|-|TRBJ1-6
CASSVQGSGNNSPLHF
TGTGCCAGTAGTGTACAGGGATCCGGAAATAATTCACCCCTCCACTTT
>TRBV4-1|-|-|TRBJ2-7
CASSQDTGYSYEQYF
TGCGCCAGCAGCCAAGATACCGGTTACTCCTACGAGCAGTACTTC
>TRBV12-5|-|-|TRBJ1-1
CASGLAPVDTEAFF
TGTGCTAGTGGTTTGGCGCCGGTTGACACTGAAGCTTTCTTT
>TRBV9|-|TRBD2|TRBJ2-1
CASSVEAIAGANEQFF
TGTGCCAGCAGCGTAGAGGCAATAGCGGGAGCCAATGAGCAGTTCTTC
>TRBV5-1|-|-|TRBJ1-2
CASSTGTIGGYTF
TGCGCCAGCAGCACCGGGACAATCGGCGGCTACACCTTC
>TRBV6-1|-|TRBD1|TRBJ1-1
CASSQQGRNTEAFF
TGTGCCAGCAGTCAACAGGGGAGGAACACTGAAGCTTTCTTT
>TRBV7-9|-|-|TRBJ1-1
CASSPKLRQGMNTEAFF
TGTGCCAGCAGCCCAAAACTTCGGCAGGGGATGAACACTGAAGCTTTCTTT
>TRBV9|-|-|TRBJ2-2
CASSVRQDPTGELFF
TGTGCCAGCAGCGTGAGACAGGACCCCACCGGGGAGCTGTTTTTT
>TRBV6-1|once|TRBD1|TRBJ1-6
CASSERTGSSPLHF
TGTGCCAGCAGTGAAAGGACAGGGAGTTCACCCCTCCACTTT
>TRBV27|-|TRBD2|TRBJ2-3
CASVRTSGSSTDTQYF
TGTGCCAGCGTTAGGACTAGCGGGTCTAGCACAGATACGCAGTATTTT